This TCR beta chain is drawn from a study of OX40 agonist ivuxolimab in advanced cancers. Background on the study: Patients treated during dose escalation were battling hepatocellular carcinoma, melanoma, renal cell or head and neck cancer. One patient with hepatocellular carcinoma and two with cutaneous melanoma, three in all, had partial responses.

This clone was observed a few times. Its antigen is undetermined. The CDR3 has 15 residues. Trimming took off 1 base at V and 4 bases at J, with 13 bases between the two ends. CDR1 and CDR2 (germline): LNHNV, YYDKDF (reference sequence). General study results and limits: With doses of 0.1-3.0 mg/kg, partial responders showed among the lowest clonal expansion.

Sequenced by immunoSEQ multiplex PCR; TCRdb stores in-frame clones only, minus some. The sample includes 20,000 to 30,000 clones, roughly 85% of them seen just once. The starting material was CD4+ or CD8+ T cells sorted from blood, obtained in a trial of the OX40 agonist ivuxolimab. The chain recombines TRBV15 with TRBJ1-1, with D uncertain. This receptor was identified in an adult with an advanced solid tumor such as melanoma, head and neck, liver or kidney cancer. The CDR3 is CATSRAQYGGTEAFF. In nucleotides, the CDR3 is TGTGCCACCAGCAGAGCTCAGTATGGCGGCACTGAAGCTTTCTTT.